The next 10 T cell receptor beta chains were all read from a single sample in a study of cytomegalovirus exposure and HLA in healthy donors. The PCR contained 60 Vbeta and 13 Jbeta primers. Produced via immunoSEQ multiplex PCR; TCRdb's table is partial and in-frame only. The sample lists 150,000 to 200,000 clones; roughly 80% were seen once. The material sequenced was PBMCs. The receptor set was obtained from a woman aged 25 to 39 in good health and CMV-seronegative.

The rearrangement joins TRBV18 to TRBJ2-2; D not resolved. The CDR3 runs to 13 residues. Germline CDR1 is KGHSH and CDR2 is LQKENI. Trimming took 6 bases from V and 5 from J, leaving 10 bases between them. CDR3 nucleotides: TGTGCCAGCTCCCAGACACTTACCGGGGAGCTGTTTTTT. Encoded protein: CASSQTLTGELFF.

This clone came up many times. This chain links TRBV5-8 with TRBJ1-2; D gene unclear. Germline values: CDR1 SGHTS, CDR2 YDEGEE. This CDR3 spans 12 amino acids. Trimming pared 0 bases from V and 8 bases from J, leaving 8 bases between. The CDR3 is CASSLARVGYTF. CDR3 nucleotides: TGTGCCAGCAGCTTGGCGCGGGTAGGCTACACCTTC.

V and J are TRBV5-1 and TRBJ1-2; 10 bases fit TRBD1. Germline lookup yields CDR1 SGHRS and CDR2 YFSETQ. J gave up 6 bases and V 4 bases, and 3 bases lay outside the gene matches. This CDR3 contains 13 residues. The CDR3 here is CASSQGTGDGYTF. DNA for the CDR3: TGCGCCAGCAGCCAAGGGACAGGGGATGGCTACACCTTC. The full variable domain, in which reference TRBV5-1 and TRBJ1-2 provide the parts outside the CDR3, is KAGVTQTPRYLIKTRGQQVTLSCSPISGHRSVSWYQQTPGQGLQFLFEYFSETQRNKGNFPGRFSGRQFSNSRSEMNVSTLELGDSALYLCASSQGTGDGYTFGSGTRLTVV.

This clone was counted a single time. The rearrangement joins TRBV19 to TRBJ2-2, with a possible D match to TRBD1 (6 bases). Germline V lookup: CDR1 LNHDA, CDR2 SQIVND (reference sequence). The CDR3 covers 15 residues. V was pared by 3 bases and J by 5 bases, with 13 bases between. CDR3 sequence reads: CASSISGTLTGELFF. In nucleotides, the CDR3 is TGTGCCAGTAGTATTTCAGGGACACTAACCGGGGAGCTGTTTTTT. The full variable domain, completed using reference TRBV19 and TRBJ2-2, is DGGITQSPKYLFRKEGQNVTLSCEQNLNHDAMYWYRQDPGQGLRLIYYSQIVNDFQKGDIAEGYSVSREKKESFPLTVTSAQKNPTAFYLCASSISGTLTGELFFGEGSRLTVL.

The chain joins TRBV15 to TRBJ1-1; TRBD1 matches at 10 bases. The CDR3 has 15 residues. Germline V gene lookup returns CDR1 LNHNV and CDR2 YYDKDF (reference sequence). Trimming cost V 5 bases and J 7 bases; bases outside gene matches: 10. DNA for the CDR3: TGTGCCACCAGCTTGGGGGGGACAGGGGCTTATGAAGCTTTCTTT. It codes for CATSLGGTGAYEAFF.

This rearrangement joins TRBV12-2 to TRBJ2-3; TRBD2 is the table's D call and was not checked against the DNA. TRBV12-2 is listed as a pseudogene. CDR3 size: 17 residues. The CDR3 reads CASRLALAGGLRDTQYF. Written as DNA, the CDR3 is TGTGCAAGTCGCTTAGCACTAGCGGGGGGACTTAGGGATACGCAGTATTTT.

The chain carries TRBV13 and TRBJ2-3, with 12 positions matching TRBD2. The germline V gene encodes CDR1 PRHDT and CDR2 FYEKMQ (reference sequence). The CDR3 is 21 amino acids. The ends lost 3 bases at V and 5 bases at J; junction bases unmatched: 21. In DNA, the CDR3 is TGTGCCAGCAGCTTGTATGGCTCCCGGGCTAGCGGGGGGGCCGGGCGAGATACGCAGTATTTT. Translation: CASSLYGSRASGGAGRDTQYF.

The gene calls are TRBV19 and TRBJ2-6; TRBD2 matches at 7 bases. Looked up from germline, CDR1 is LNHDA and CDR2 is SQIVND (reference sequence). There are 15 residues in the CDR3. J lost 2 bases, V lost 2 bases, and 0 bases had no gene match. The CDR3: CASSILAAGANVLTF. In nucleotides, the CDR3 is TGTGCCAGTAGTATACTAGCGGCTGGGGCCAACGTCCTGACTTTC.

The chain recombines TRBV5-1 with TRBJ2-5; 15 bases are shared with TRBD2. J gave up 2 bases and V 2 bases, and 1 base lay outside the gene matches. The CDR3 has 16 amino acids. CDR1 SGHRS and CDR2 YFSETQ come from the germline V gene. The CDR3 nucleotides are TGCGCCAGCAGCTTCGGACTAGCGGGGGGGCAAGAGACCCAGTACTTC. Its protein is CASSFGLAGGQETQYF.

This chain uses TRBV29-1 with TRBJ2-7; possibly TRBD2 for D (5 bases). The CDR3 runs 12 residues. Deletions cut 0 bases from V and 4 bases from J, with 7 bases between. The germline CDR1 and CDR2 sequences are SQVTM and ANQGSEA. The CDR3 coding sequence is TGCAGCGTTGAAGAAGCGGATTACGAGCAGTACTTC. Translated, it gives CSVEEADYEQYF.